The rows below give T cell receptor beta chains drawn from one sample of a study of blood T cell repertoires in COVID-19. Sequencing used immunoSEQ multiplex PCR; TCRdb keeps in-frame clones, though not all of them. Of approximately 81,000 clones listed, roughly 82% are singletons. The sample taken for sequencing was peripheral blood. The receptors derive from a human donor in a cohort sampled during active COVID-19. Both conserved end residues are part of each CDR3. A D gene is named only where the DNA matches it firmly. Size is omitted from some rows. Given values are once, few, many or a class for expanded clones.

TRBD2	TRBV5-1	.	TRBJ2-5	CASSLSGGSETQYF	TGCGCCAGCAGCTTGAGCGGGGGCAGTGAGACCCAGTACTTC
.	TRBV5-1	.	TRBJ1-5	CASSVGTSANQPQHF	TGCGCCAGCAGCGTCGGGACATCCGCGAATCAGCCCCAGCATTTT
.	TRBV18	.	TRBJ1-3	CASSPQDTLSGNTIYF	TGTGCCAGCTCACCACAGGACACCCTCTCTGGAAACACCATATATTTT
TRBD1	TRBV9	few	TRBJ1-4	CASSFGQVATNEKLFF	TGTGCCAGCAGCTTTGGACAGGTTGCAACTAATGAAAAACTGTTTTTT
.	TRBV7-2	once	TRBJ1-5	CASNHQDNQPQHF	TGTGCCAGCAATCATCAGGACAATCAGCCCCAGCATTTT
TRBD1	TRBV28	.	TRBJ2-7	CASSFGGQGSGEQYF	TGTGCCAGCAGTTTCGGGGGACAGGGATCGGGCGAGCAGTACTTC
.	TRBV7-2	.	TRBJ1-3	CASSLGLAGAGNTIYF	TGTGCCAGCAGCTTAGGTTTAGCGGGGGCTGGAAACACCATATATTTT
.	TRBV28	.	TRBJ1-3	CASSQPRTYSSGNTIYF	TGTGCCAGCAGCCAACCTCGGACTTACAGCTCTGGAAACACCATATATTTT
TRBD2	TRBV5-6	.	TRBJ2-7	CASSPDPSGGYYEQYF	TGTGCCAGCAGCCCAGACCCGAGCGGGGGGTATTACGAGCAGTACTTC
.	TRBV3-1/TRBV3-2	.	TRBJ1-6	CASSQDLLGGDSPLHF	TGTGCCAGCAGCCAAGATCTGCTCGGGGGGGATTCACCCCTCCACTTT
.	TRBV7-2	.	TRBJ1-3	CASSLAITSSSGNTIYF	TGTGCCAGCAGCTTAGCGATCACGTCCAGCTCTGGAAACACCATATATTTT
TRBD1	TRBV9	.	TRBJ2-7	CASIDRGTTYEQYF	TGTGCCAGCATAGACAGGGGGACGACGTACGAGCAGTACTTC
.	TRBV19	few	TRBJ1-5	CATAGANQPQHF	TGTGCCACTGCAGGGGCCAATCAGCCCCAGCATTTT
.	TRBV7-9	.	TRBJ1-2	CASSGSTGFDYGYTF	TGTGCCAGCAGCGGGAGCACCGGGTTTGACTATGGCTACACCTTC
TRBD2	TRBV6-5	.	TRBJ2-7	CASSYSWTSGVYEQYF	TGTGCCAGCAGTTACTCTTGGACTAGCGGGGTGTACGAGCAGTACTTC
TRBD1	TRBV11-3	.	TRBJ2-3	CASSLGRWDRAPDTQYF	TGTGCCAGCAGCTTAGGACGTTGGGACAGGGCCCCAGATACGCAGTATTTT
TRBD1	TRBV18	.	TRBJ1-1	CASSPSAPGGVTTEAFF	TGTGCCAGCTCACCATCCGCACCAGGGGGCGTTACCACTGAAGCTTTCTTT
.	TRBV3-1/TRBV3-2	.	TRBJ1-2	CASRSMGGSNYGYTF	TGTGCCAGCAGGAGTATGGGGGGTTCTAACTATGGCTACACCTTC
.	TRBV2	.	TRBJ1-4	CASSRAGGLNEKLFF	TGTGCCAGCAGTCGAGCAGGAGGACTAAATGAAAAACTGTTTTTT
TRBD1	TRBV9	.	TRBJ1-1	CASSAGGGNTEAFF	TGTGCCAGCAGCGCAGGGGGCGGGAACACTGAAGCTTTCTTT
.	TRBV7-3	once	TRBJ2-3	CASSLRGGGTDTQYF	TGTGCCAGCAGCTTAAGGGGCGGGGGCACAGATACGCAGTATTTT
.	TRBV12-3/TRBV12-4	few	TRBJ2-3	CASSLIDTQYF	TGTGCCAGCAGTCTAATAGATACGCAGTATTTT
.	TRBV11-2	.	TRBJ1-6	CASSLRQPNSPLHF	TGTGCCAGCAGCTTAAGACAGCCTAATTCACCCCTCCACTTT
.	TRBV3-1/TRBV3-2	few	TRBJ1-6	CASSQERVNSPLHF	TGTGCCAGCAGCCAAGAGCGAGTTAATTCACCCCTCCACTTT
.	TRBV9	few	TRBJ2-6	CASSVPLRTGANVLTF	TGTGCCAGCAGCGTGCCCTTGAGGACTGGGGCCAACGTCCTGACTTTC
.	TRBV6-2/TRBV6-3	.	TRBJ1-2	CASSYPDRYYGYTF	TGTGCCAGCAGTTACCCGGACAGATACTATGGCTACACCTTC
TRBD1	TRBV9	.	TRBJ1-1	CASSGDRGAVNTEAFF	TGTGCCAGCAGCGGGGACAGGGGTGCGGTGAACACTGAAGCTTTCTTT
.	TRBV4-1	few	TRBJ2-5	CASSPSDQSETQYF	TGCGCCAGCAGCCCTAGCGATCAGTCAGAGACCCAGTACTTC
.	TRBV11-3	.	TRBJ2-7	CASSSKSLWSRWQYF	TGTGCCAGCAGCTCAAAGTCCCTATGGAGCAGATGGCAGTACTTC
.	TRBV7-2	.	TRBJ1-2	CASSLEDSYNYGYTF	TGTGCCAGCAGCCTAGAGGACAGTTATAACTATGGCTACACCTTC
.	TRBV19	.	TRBJ2-5	CASSIRIRGPKHYQETQYF	TGTGCCAGTAGCATCCGTATTCGGGGTCCTAAACATTACCAAGAGACCCAGTACTTC
TRBD1	TRBV5-1	once	TRBJ2-7	CASSPGQGPWEQYF	TGCGCCAGCAGCCCTGGACAGGGACCGTGGGAGCAGTACTTC
TRBD1	TRBV19	.	TRBJ1-5	CASSSRGPSNQPQHF	TGTGCCAGTAGTAGCAGGGGGCCCTCCAATCAGCCCCAGCATTTT
TRBD1	TRBV5-6	.	TRBJ1-5	CASAAGTGDQPQHF	TGTGCCAGCGCTGCCGGGACAGGGGATCAGCCCCAGCATTTT
TRBD1	TRBV7-8	.	TRBJ1-1	CASSTDRVRNTEAFF	TGTGCCAGCAGCACGGACAGGGTGCGGAACACTGAAGCTTTCTTT
.	TRBV5-1	.	TRBJ1-2	CASRVEGGGYTF	TGCGCCAGCAGAGTGGAAGGAGGGGGCTACACCTTC
.	TRBV7-2	.	TRBJ2-7	CASSPQTGTIYEQYF	TGTGCCAGCAGCCCTCAGACAGGCACCATCTACGAGCAGTACTTC
.	TRBV7-8	.	TRBJ2-2	CASSLVATTGELFF	TGTGCCAGCAGCTTAGTCGCTACCACCGGGGAGCTGTTTTTT
TRBD1	TRBV28	few	TRBJ1-5	CASIPQGFSNQPQHF	TGTGCCAGCATACCACAGGGGTTCAGCAATCAGCCCCAGCATTTT
.	TRBV4-2	.	TRBJ1-1	CASSDRLGGIEAFF	TGTGCCAGCAGTGATAGATTGGGGGGTATTGAAGCTTTCTTT
TRBD1	TRBV10-3	.	TRBJ1-1	CAISAGQYTEAFF	TGTGCCATCAGCGCGGGACAGTACACTGAAGCTTTCTTT
.	TRBV5-1	.	TRBJ2-5	CASSSGLTPETQYF	TGCGCCAGCAGCTCCGGACTTACCCCGGAGACCCAGTACTTC
.	TRBV7-2	.	TRBJ1-4	CASSTTQGRDKLFF	TGTGCCAGCAGCACAACACAGGGACGCGATAAACTGTTTTTT
.	TRBV9	few	TRBJ1-2	CASSVGRGNYGYTF	TGTGCCAGCAGCGTAGGGCGAGGGAACTATGGCTACACCTTC
.	TRBV7-3	.	TRBJ1-1	CASSLGQTGEAFF	TGTGCCAGCAGCTTAGGACAGACAGGTGAAGCTTTCTTT
.	TRBV11-3	.	TRBJ2-1	CASSLVDGHEQFF	TGTGCCAGCAGCTTAGTGGATGGGCATGAGCAGTTCTTC
TRBD1	TRBV11-2	once	TRBJ1-2	CASSQLDREVYGYTF	TGTGCCAGCAGCCAACTGGACAGGGAGGTCTATGGCTACACCTTC
TRBD1	TRBV6-5	.	TRBJ1-5	CASSQGASNQPQHF	TGTGCCAGCAGTCAGGGGGCTAGCAATCAGCCCCAGCATTTT
TRBD2	TRBV7-2	.	TRBJ2-7	CASSPMRGAIEQYF	TGTGCCAGCAGCCCTATGCGGGGGGCCATCGAGCAGTACTTC
.	TRBV21-1	.	TRBJ2-6	CASSNPGQGTSWANVLTF	TGTGCCAGCAGCAATCCGGGACAGGGGACTTCCTGGGCCAACGTCCTGACTTTC
.	TRBV19	.	TRBJ1-3	CASSTNGLSGNTIYF	TGTGCCAGTAGTACCAATGGCCTCTCTGGAAACACCATATATTTT
.	TRBV4-1	.	TRBJ1-2	CASSQTEGGGYTF	TGCGCCAGCAGCCAGACTGAAGGTGGTGGCTACACCTTC
.	TRBV19	few	TRBJ2-7	CASTHGRDSYEQYF	TGTGCCAGTACCCACGGACGGGACTCCTACGAGCAGTACTTC
.	TRBV6-6	.	TRBJ2-1	CASSSLRGYNEQFF	TGTGCCAGCAGTTCCCTGAGAGGTTACAATGAGCAGTTCTTC
TRBD1	TRBV5-1	.	TRBJ2-7	CASSLRDRYYEQYF	TGCGCCAGCAGCTTAAGGGACAGGTACTACGAGCAGTACTTC
.	TRBV4-1	.	TRBJ1-5	CASSQDGGTMRLDQPQHF	TGCGCCAGCAGCCAAGACGGCGGGACTATGAGATTGGATCAGCCCCAGCATTTT
.	TRBV7-9	.	TRBJ1-4	CASHKDKAEKLFF	TGTGCCAGCCATAAAGACAAGGCAGAAAAACTGTTTTTT
.	TRBV6-5	once	TRBJ2-7	CASSPHGGQNEQYF	TGTGCCAGCAGTCCACATGGAGGGCAGAACGAGCAGTACTTC
.	TRBV7-3	.	TRBJ2-2	CASSPTGGELFF	TGTGCCAGCAGCCCAACGGGCGGGGAGCTGTTTTTT